This paragraph covers one TCR beta chain sequence. This clone was found a few times. The clone's antigen remains unknown. Per-base qualities were not stored, and no clone one base away is much larger. In Seattle, one collaborating source enrolled patients while the infection was active and tracked those patients longitudinally over the course of disease. Each collaborating institution followed its own protocols to collect whole blood in K2EDTA tubes. For TCRbeta analysis, collaborator samples were shipped as frozen whole blood, as isolated PBMCs, or as DNA extracted from either sample type. This sample was included in a study of blood T cell repertoires in COVID-19 (dated by TCRdb to about 2020). With respect to the entire study: The collaborator samples originated in the United States, Italy and Spain and spanned the acute and convalescent phases of COVID-19. Where HLA class I and class II types were available, the types were taken from metadata supplied by the sample provider, not from assay-based typing. The samples were drawn from the first 160 participants of the ongoing ImmuneRACE study and from 1,200 or so subjects provided by 6 global collaborators. A freely available public database, intended as a resource for researchers studying the immune response to SARS-CoV-2, is where the repertoires were released. Subjects who had been exposed to COVID-19, were actively infected with it, or had recovered from it provided the deeply sampled blood TCRbeta repertoires that made up the dataset. A de-identified subject ID, COVID-19 status, age in years and sex were almost always included in the sample metadata. The prospective study material was composed of cDNA or gDNA derived from T cells, B-cell-depleted T cells, or PBMCs.

General conclusions and limits of the study: The amount of clinical and demographic metadata varied by source and participant and was provided uncurated.

The immunoSEQ Assay, a bias-controlled multiplex PCR, was used to amplify TCRbeta CDR3 regions from genomic DNA. For the original study's pipeline: The number of nucleated cells in each sample was estimated by amplification of reference gene primers within the assay. To quantify the absolute abundance of each unique TCRbeta CDR3 rearrangement, sequence reads were collapsed and filtered. For each sample, productive Simpson clonality was calculated by taking the square root of Simpson's diversity index across productive rearrangements. TCRdb retrieved this table from immuneACCESS and kept in-frame rearrangements only. Not all clones are present; in checked studies, unresolved V genes account for under half, and no reason is known for the remainder. The DNA was the basis for D and trimming; V, J and clone size are from that table. The sample table contains roughly 300,000 clones; only one count was recorded for about 89% of them. Approximately 2.1% of the sample goes to the ten largest clones.

The sequenced material came from peripheral blood. The TCR originated in a woman aged 25 to 39 with COVID-19, enrolled during active disease.

The nucleotide sequence is given as TGTGCCAGCAGCAAAGGTAAAACTAGCGGCCACCCTAACACCGGGGAGCTGTTTTTT. Its protein reads: CASSKGKTSGHPNTGELFF. Recombination linked TRBV21-1 to TRBJ2-2; TRBD2 was called by the table and not checked on the DNA. TRBV21-1 is a pseudogene locus. The CDR3 has 19 amino acids, counting the end cysteine and phenylalanine. Only the CDR3 DNA is retained, 57 bases long and in frame from the first base.